This TCR beta chain originates from a study of CD8 T cells in ankylosing spondylitis. Notes on the study in general: According to the report, clones linked to the disease were significantly enriched in matched synovial fluid samples taken from ankylosing spondylitis patients. Earlier reports found some motif variants in synovial fluid and blood in reactive arthritis.

Scientists made TCR beta libraries using quantitative 5'-RACE with molecular barcodes. MiXCR, run by TCRdb on the 5' RACE reads, gives a single entry per CDR3 protein. The data hold approximately 240,000 distinct CDR3 sequences, with 20% to 30% observed a single time. Between the trimmed V and J ends, which lost 4 bases and 3 bases, there was a span of 15 bases. The CDR3 has 15 residues. CDR1 WNHNN and CDR2 SYGVQD come from the germline V gene (reference sequence). On this clonotype itself: The antigen is undetermined.

The specimen sequenced was blood, either unsorted or a sorted T cell fraction (not recorded which). The sequence derives from a male donor with ankylosing spondylitis or in good health (not recorded which). The chain combines TRBV10-1 with TRBJ2-5, with D perhaps being TRBD1 or TRBD2 (5 bases each). In nucleotides, the CDR3 is TGCGCCAGCAGTGCAAACCGGGGCAAGAAAGAGACCCAGTACTTC. It specifies CASSANRGKKETQYF.